This T cell receptor (beta chain) was identified during a study of cytomegalovirus exposure and HLA in healthy donors. About the research overall: Early on, a data release was issued that held roughly 80 million unique TCRs from HLA-typed donors. Study conclusions and caveats: Some highly shared sequence variants likely arose as a pipeline artifact. Available immune exposure information was restricted to CMV serostatus only. Presence/absence analyses took donor sequencing depth as roughly uniform.

The germline gives CDR1 LNHNV, CDR2 YYDKDF (reference sequence). V gave up 4 bases and J gave up 4 bases; unmatched junction bases: 3. CDR3 length equals 14 residues. Note on this clone: Antigen: not known.

In the PCR, 60 Vbeta and 13 Jbeta primers were used. Data came from immunoSEQ multiplex PCR; TCRdb stores just in-frame clones and leaves some out. The sample carries roughly 100,000 clones, approximately 85% recorded once. Sequenced sample: PBMCs. J is TRBJ2-7 and V is TRBV15; 11 bases are a match to TRBD2. This TCR was sampled from a man younger than 40 in good health and CMV-seronegative. The CDR3 spells CATSTRTSGYEQYF. DNA of the CDR3: TGTGCCACCAGCACTCGGACTAGCGGGTACGAGCAGTACTTC.